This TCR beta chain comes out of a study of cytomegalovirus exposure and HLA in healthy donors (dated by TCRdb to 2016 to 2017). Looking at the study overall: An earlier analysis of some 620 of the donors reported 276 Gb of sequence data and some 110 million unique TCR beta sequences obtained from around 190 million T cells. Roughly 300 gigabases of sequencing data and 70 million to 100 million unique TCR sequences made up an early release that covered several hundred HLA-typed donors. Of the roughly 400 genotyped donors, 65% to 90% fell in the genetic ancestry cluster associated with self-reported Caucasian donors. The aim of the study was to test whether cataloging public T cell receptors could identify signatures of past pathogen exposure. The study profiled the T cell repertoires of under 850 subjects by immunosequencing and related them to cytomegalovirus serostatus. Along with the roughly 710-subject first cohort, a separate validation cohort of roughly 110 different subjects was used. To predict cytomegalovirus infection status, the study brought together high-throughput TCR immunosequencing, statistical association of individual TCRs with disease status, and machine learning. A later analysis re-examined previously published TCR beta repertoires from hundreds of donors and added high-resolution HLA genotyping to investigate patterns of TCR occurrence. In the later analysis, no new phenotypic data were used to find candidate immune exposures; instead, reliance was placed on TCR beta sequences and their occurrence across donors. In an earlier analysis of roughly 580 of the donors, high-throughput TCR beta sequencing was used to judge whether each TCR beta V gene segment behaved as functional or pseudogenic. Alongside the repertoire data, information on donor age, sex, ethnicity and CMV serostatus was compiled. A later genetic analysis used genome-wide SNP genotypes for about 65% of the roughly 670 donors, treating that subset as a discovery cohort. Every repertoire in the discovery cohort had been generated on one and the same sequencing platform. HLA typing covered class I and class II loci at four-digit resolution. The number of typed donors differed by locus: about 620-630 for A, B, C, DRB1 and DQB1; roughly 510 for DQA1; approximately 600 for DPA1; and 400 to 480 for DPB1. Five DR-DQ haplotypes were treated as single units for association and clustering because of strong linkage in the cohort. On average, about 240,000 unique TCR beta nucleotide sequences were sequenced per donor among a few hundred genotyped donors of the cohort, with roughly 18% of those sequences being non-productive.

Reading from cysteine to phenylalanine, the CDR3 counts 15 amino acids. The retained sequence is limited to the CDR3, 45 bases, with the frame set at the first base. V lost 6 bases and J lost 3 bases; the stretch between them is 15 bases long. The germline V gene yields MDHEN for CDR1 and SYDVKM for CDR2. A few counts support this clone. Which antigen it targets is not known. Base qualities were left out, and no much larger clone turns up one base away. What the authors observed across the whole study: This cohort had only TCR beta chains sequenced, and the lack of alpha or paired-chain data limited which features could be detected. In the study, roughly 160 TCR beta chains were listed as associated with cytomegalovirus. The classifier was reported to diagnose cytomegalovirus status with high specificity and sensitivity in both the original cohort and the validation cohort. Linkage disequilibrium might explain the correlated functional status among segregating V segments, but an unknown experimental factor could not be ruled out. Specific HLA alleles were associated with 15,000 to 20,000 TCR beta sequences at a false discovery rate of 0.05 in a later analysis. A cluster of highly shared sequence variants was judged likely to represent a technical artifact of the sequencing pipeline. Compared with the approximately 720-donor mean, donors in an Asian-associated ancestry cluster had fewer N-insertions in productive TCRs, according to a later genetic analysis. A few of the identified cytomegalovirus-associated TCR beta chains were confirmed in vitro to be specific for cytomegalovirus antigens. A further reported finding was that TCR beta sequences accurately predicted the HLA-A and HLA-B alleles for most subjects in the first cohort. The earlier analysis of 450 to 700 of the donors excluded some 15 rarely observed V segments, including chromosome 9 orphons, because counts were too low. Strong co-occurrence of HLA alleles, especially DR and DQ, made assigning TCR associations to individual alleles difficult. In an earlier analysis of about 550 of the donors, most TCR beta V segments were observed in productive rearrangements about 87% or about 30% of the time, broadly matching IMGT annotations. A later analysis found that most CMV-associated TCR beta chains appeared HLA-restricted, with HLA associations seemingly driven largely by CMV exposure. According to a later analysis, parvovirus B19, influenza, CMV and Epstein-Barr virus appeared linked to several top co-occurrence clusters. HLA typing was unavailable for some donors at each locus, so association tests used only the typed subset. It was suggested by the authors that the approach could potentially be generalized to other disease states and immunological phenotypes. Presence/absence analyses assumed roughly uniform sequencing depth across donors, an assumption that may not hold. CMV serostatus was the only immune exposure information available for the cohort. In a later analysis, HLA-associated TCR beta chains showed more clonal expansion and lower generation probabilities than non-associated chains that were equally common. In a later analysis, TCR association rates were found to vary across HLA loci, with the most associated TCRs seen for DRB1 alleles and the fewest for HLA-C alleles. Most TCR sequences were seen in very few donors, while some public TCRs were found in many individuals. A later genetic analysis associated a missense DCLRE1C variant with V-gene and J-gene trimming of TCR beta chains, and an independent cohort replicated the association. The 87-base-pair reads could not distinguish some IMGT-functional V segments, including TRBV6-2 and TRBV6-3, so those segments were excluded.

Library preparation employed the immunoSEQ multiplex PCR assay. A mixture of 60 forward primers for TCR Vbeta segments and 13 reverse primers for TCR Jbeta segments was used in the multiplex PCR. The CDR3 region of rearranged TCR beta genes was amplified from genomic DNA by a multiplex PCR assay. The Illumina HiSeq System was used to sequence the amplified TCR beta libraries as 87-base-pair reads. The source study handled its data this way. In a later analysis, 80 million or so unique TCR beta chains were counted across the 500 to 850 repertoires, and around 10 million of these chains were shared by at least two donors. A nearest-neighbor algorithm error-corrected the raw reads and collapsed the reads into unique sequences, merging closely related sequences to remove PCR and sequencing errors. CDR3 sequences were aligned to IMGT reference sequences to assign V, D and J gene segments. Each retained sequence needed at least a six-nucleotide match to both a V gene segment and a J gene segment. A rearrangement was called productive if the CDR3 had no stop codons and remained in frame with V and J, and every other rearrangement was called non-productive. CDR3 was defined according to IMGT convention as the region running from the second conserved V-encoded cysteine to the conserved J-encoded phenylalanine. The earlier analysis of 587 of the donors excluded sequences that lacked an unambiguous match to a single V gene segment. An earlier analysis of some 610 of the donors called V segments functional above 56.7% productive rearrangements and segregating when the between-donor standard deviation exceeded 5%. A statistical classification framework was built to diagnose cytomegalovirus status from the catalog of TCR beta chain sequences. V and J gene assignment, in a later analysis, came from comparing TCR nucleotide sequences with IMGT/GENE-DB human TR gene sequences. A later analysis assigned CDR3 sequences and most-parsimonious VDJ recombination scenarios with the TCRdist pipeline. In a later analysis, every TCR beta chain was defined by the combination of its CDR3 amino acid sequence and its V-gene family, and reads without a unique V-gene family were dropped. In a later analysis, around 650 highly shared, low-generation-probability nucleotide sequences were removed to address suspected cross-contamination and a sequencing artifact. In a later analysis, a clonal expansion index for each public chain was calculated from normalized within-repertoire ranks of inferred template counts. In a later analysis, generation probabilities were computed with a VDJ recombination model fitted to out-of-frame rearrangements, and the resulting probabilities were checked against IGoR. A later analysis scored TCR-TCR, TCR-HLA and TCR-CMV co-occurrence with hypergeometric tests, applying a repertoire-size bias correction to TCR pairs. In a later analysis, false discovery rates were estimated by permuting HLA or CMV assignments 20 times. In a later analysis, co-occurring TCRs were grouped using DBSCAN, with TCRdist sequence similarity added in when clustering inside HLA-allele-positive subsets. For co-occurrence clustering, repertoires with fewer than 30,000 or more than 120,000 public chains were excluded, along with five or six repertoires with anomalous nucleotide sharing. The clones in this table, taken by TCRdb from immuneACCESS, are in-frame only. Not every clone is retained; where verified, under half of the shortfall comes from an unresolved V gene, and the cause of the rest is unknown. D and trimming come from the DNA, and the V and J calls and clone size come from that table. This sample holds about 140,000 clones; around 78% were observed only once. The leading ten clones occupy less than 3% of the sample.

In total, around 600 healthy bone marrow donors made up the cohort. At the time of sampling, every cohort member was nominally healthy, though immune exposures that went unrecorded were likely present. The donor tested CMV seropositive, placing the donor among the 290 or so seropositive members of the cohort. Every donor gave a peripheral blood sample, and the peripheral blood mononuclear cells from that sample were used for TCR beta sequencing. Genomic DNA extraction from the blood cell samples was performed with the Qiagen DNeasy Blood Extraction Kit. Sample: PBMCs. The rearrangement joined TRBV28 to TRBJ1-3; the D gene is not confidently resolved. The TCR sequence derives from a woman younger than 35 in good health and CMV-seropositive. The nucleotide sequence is TGTGCCAGCAGCCCCCCGCGGGTTGATGGAAACACCATATATTTT. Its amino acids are CASSPPRVDGNTIYF.